Listed below are T cell receptor beta chains from one sample, sequenced in a study of blood T cell repertoires in COVID-19. Clones were read by immunoSEQ multiplex PCR, and TCRdb kept only the in-frame ones, dropping some. The profile covers 200,000 or so clones, with approximately 90% appearing a single time and roughly 2.5% taken by the ten largest. Input material: peripheral blood. The origin of the receptors is a young man with COVID-19, enrolled during active disease. The conserved cysteine and the conserved F or W are not part of the CDR3 here.

TRBV7-3	TRBJ2-7	ASSRNSWSSYEQY
TRBV4-2	TRBJ2-7	ASSRDRLSYEQY
TRBV28	TRBJ2-7	ASKDSFSEQY
TRBV29-1	TRBJ1-2	SFRGWDYGYT
TRBV13	TRBJ1-2	ASSLSGWSVGYT
TRBV5-1	TRBJ1-6	ASSLTGVGESPLH
TRBV25-1	TRBJ1-2	ATYFYGYT
TRBV2	TRBJ2-1	ASSGYNEQF
TRBV5-1	TRBJ2-7	ASSFRTGRGGEQY
TRBV2	TRBJ1-5	ASSEVSSNQPQH
TRBV7-2	TRBJ2-5	ASSLVEGQRSTQY
TRBV19	TRBJ1-4	ASTEGEGSEKLF
TRBV28	TRBJ1-1	ASSFNREAF
TRBV7-9	TRBJ1-1	ASSAPTGVNTEAF
TRBV18	TRBJ2-1	ASSSSGSVRDEQF
TRBV25-1	TRBJ1-1	ASSEYAPPQVF
TRBV5-5	TRBJ1-3	ASSSFSGNTIY
TRBV10-3	TRBJ1-1	AIRPGMNTEAF
TRBV19	TRBJ2-5	ASSMGRVIQETQY
TRBV4-3	TRBJ1-4	ASSPGKGAHPEKLF
TRBV7-3	TRBJ1-1	ASSLTTVLNTEAF
TRBV11-2	TRBJ2-2	ASSLSRGQPDTGELF
TRBV5-4	TRBJ2-1	ASSANRGEQF
TRBV5-1	TRBJ2-2	ASSLTGATGELF
TRBV2	TRBJ1-1	ASSESGGAYTEAF
TRBV7-3	TRBJ1-2	ASSATGIRGGYT
TRBV5-4	TRBJ1-2	ASSLARTGTYGYT
TRBV19	TRBJ1-6	ASSVDRVGSPLH
TRBV28	TRBJ2-7	ASSAGQTRWEQY
TRBV12-3/TRBV12-4	TRBJ2-1	ASIGLAGEQF
TRBV7-8	TRBJ2-1	ASSTGASGSEDDEQF
TRBV11-2	TRBJ1-2	ASSLFGEHGYT
TRBV18	TRBJ1-2	ASSPNQGTNYGYT
TRBV3-1/TRBV3-2	TRBJ1-2	ASSHLNRGGGYT
TRBV28	TRBJ1-5	ASSLRQAGQPQH
TRBV24-1	TRBJ2-1	ATSGSGGGNEQF
TRBV7-2	TRBJ2-3	ASSLVERDTQY
TRBV3-1/TRBV3-2	TRBJ2-7	ASSHGLAGSYEQY
TRBV6-6	TRBJ1-2	ASSPQTEPSPGHGYT
TRBV9	TRBJ1-6	ASSASGTAYNSPLH
TRBV28	TRBJ1-1	ASSTWTGFMNTEAF
TRBV2	TRBJ2-7	ASSLDNPNVSYEQY
TRBV2	TRBJ1-1	ASSNTLGDTEAF
TRBV11-2	TRBJ1-2	ASSPSQGYGYT
TRBV7-2	TRBJ2-1	ASSPGLGTSYNEQF
TRBV19	TRBJ1-5	ASSTTGPYSNQPQH
TRBV7-9	TRBJ2-7	ASSNRVFGSYEQY
TRBV11-2	TRBJ2-5	ASSLVFGRETQY
TRBV5-1	TRBJ2-7	ASSLNRELYEQY
TRBV4-1	TRBJ1-2	ASSQTAGLQYGYT
TRBV19	TRBJ1-5	ASSMGGVRLLRNQPQH
TRBV10-3	TRBJ2-5	AISEKNLGGQETQY
TRBV24-1	TRBJ1-5	ATSDPPGNQPQH
TRBV9	TRBJ1-1	ASSVLNTGTEAF
TRBV7-8	TRBJ2-3	ASSTLGSSTDTQY
TRBV6-6	TRBJ2-2	ASSYSLQGRGGELF
TRBV5-3	TRBJ1-6	ARSYSVRVSPLH
TRBV30	TRBJ1-5	AWSVSQGFNQPQH
TRBV10-3	TRBJ1-5	AISESTGMRPQH
TRBV5-1	TRBJ2-3	ASSLVAGVTDTQY